The following is a T cell receptor beta chain sequence with its context. The data stem from a study of blood T cell repertoires in COVID-19. The CDR3 runs 16 residues. Germline trimming cut 2 bases from V and 4 bases from J; bases unmatched to any gene: 8. Germline V lookup: CDR1 SGHKS, CDR2 YYEKEE (reference sequence). Libraries were prepared by immunoSEQ multiplex PCR; TCRdb keeps only in-frame clonotypes and omits some of them. This table holds under 200,000 clones, about 88% found once. The V call is TRBV5-5, the J call TRBJ2-2; 7 bases fit TRBD1. The receptor's source is a man aged 40-55 years with acute or convalescent COVID-19. Sequences were obtained from peripheral blood. CDR3 in DNA: TGTGCCAGCAGCTTATATTCGGGACAGAGCACCGGGGAGCTGTTTTTT. It codes for CASSLYSGQSTGELFF.